The 23 T cell receptor beta chains in this list originate from one sample, sequenced in a study of a mutant IDH1 vaccine in newly diagnosed glioma. TCRdb keeps only in-frame clones here, not all; method: immunoSEQ multiplex PCR. The table lists tens of thousands of clones, 76% of them singletons. As for time point: week 35, safety follow-up. Topical imiquimod was applied with each vaccine dose, which held 300 ug of mutant IDH1 20-mer peptide. The antigens these receptors bind are not known. This sample comprised PBMCs, obtained from a glioma patient whose treatment included an IDH1 peptide vaccine. All receptors derive from a man aged 40-49 years with glioma.

This rearrangement joins TRBV9 to TRBJ2-1, with D possibly TRBD2 on 5 matching bases. The ends were cut back, 0 bases at V and 5 bases at J, with 12 bases in the middle. The CDR3 runs to 15 residues. Germline V CDR1 and CDR2: SGDLS, YYNGEE. This CDR3 reads CASSVESSRDNEQFF. The CDR3 nucleotides are TGTGCCAGCAGCGTAGAGTCTAGCCGGGACAATGAGCAGTTCTTC.

The rearrangement joins TRBV2 to TRBJ1-2, with 9 bases aligning to TRBD1. J was trimmed by 4 bases and V by 8 bases; bases with no gene match: 2. The CDR3 runs 12 residues. Looked up from germline, CDR1 is SNHLY and CDR2 is FYNNEI. The CDR3 spells CASQTGGYGYTF. CDR3 nucleotides: TGTGCCAGCCAGACAGGGGGCTATGGCTACACCTTC.

The genes are TRBV18 and TRBJ1-4; no clear D. Looked up from germline, CDR1 is KGHSH and CDR2 is LQKENI. The CDR3 has 13 residues. V shed 6 bases and J shed 7 bases, with 12 bases lying between them. The DNA for the CDR3 is TGTGCCAGCTCCGCGGACGTTGGTGAAAAACTGTTTTTT. It codes for CASSADVGEKLFF.

This clone was counted only a few times. The chain couples TRBV19 to TRBJ2-7; D is undetermined. This CDR3 comprises 14 residues. Germline V gene sequence: CDR1 LNHDA, CDR2 SQIVND (reference sequence). Deletions cut 1 base from V and 1 base from J, with 8 bases between. CDR3 sequence (DNA): TGTGCCAGTAGTATAGGCGGATTTTCCTACGAGCAGTACTTC. This translates into CASSIGGFSYEQYF. The whole variable domain, filled in from reference TRBV19 and TRBJ2-7, reads DGGITQSPKYLFRKEGQNVTLSCEQNLNHDAMYWYRQDPGQGLRLIYYSQIVNDFQKGDIAEGYSVSREKKESFPLTVTSAQKNPTAFYLCASSIGGFSYEQYFGPGTRLTVT.

This clone was seen a few times. This chain links TRBV7-9 with TRBJ2-7; D remains unclear. The germline gives CDR1 SEHNR, CDR2 FQNEAQ (reference sequence). The CDR3 is 12 residues long. The V end was cut by 1 base, the J end by 2 bases, with 3 bases between. The CDR3 region has the DNA TGTGCCAGCAGCTTAGTCCCCTACGAGCAGTACGTC. This sequence encodes CASSLVPYEQYV.

The chain carries TRBV7-8 and TRBJ2-7; D remains unclear. V lost 5 bases to trimming and J lost 6 bases, with 11 bases between them. The germline CDR1 and CDR2 sequences are SGHVS and FQNEAQ. The CDR3 loop spans 12 amino acids. In DNA form, the CDR3 reads TGTGCCAGCAGCCCTACCACAACCGAGCAGTACGTC. Translation: CASSPTTTEQYV.

The genes are TRBV5-4 and TRBJ2-5, with D possibly matching TRBD1 (6 bases). Per the germline V gene, CDR1 is SGHNT and CDR2 is YYREEE (reference sequence). The CDR3 is made up of 15 amino acids. V was clipped by 4 bases and J by 0 bases, with 13 bases between them. CDR3 nucleotide sequence: TGTGCCAGCAGCCAAGGGAACAGGGACCAAGAGACCCAGTACTTC. It translates to CASSQGNRDQETQYF. Full variable domain (remainder filled in from reference TRBV5-4 and TRBJ2-5): ETGVTQSPTHLIKTRGQQVTLRCSSQSGHNTVSWYQQALGQGPQFIFQYYREEENGRGNFPPRFSGLQFPNYSSELNVNALELDDSALYLCASSQGNRDQETQYFGPGTRLLVL.

The chain uses TRBV6-1 and TRBJ1-1; no reliable D call. The germline V gene encodes CDR1 MNHNS and CDR2 SASEGT. This CDR3 has 13 amino acids. Trimming removed 3 bases from V and 5 bases from J, with 10 bases in between. The CDR3: CASSDVGRTEAFF. In nucleotides, the CDR3 is TGTGCCAGCAGTGATGTAGGTAGGACTGAAGCTTTCTTT.

This sequence joins TRBV6-1 and TRBJ1-2, with 7 nucleotides matching TRBD1. The trim removed 4 bases at V and 4 bases at J, leaving 6 bases unmatched. The length of the CDR3 is 14 residues. In germline, CDR1 is MNHNS, CDR2 SASEGT. The CDR3, as DNA: TGTGCCAGCAGTGGGGACAGCCAACTCTATGGCTACACCTTC. This gives the protein CASSGDSQLYGYTF.

J is TRBJ2-7 and V is TRBV7-2; TRBD2 might be the D (6 bases). Trimming pared 3 bases from V and 9 bases from J, leaving 21 bases between. This CDR3 comprises 15 residues. CDR1 is SGHTA, CDR2 FQGNSA, per germline. The CDR3 sequence: CASSFTGLPGSAQYV. The CDR3 nucleotides are TGTGCCAGCAGCTTCACGGGACTCCCGGGTTCTGCGCAGTACGTC.

The V call is TRBV11-3, the J call TRBJ2-1, with TRBD2 matching 15 bases. Unmatched junction bases numbered 8, after V lost 1 base and J lost 1 base. This CDR3 has 20 amino acids. In germline, CDR1 is SGHNT, CDR2 YENEEA. The DNA of the CDR3 is TGTGCCAGCAGCTTAGTCTTTTGGACTAGCGGGAGGGAATCCTACAATGAGCAGTTCTTC. Translation: CASSLVFWTSGRESYNEQFF.

Only one count was recorded for this clone. V usage is TRBV27 and J usage is TRBJ1-1, with a possible D match to TRBD1 (5 bases). The CDR3 extends over 16 amino acids. The germline V gene encodes CDR1 MNHEY and CDR2 SMNVEV (reference sequence). Trimming removed 3 bases at V and 6 bases at J, with 20 bases between. The CDR3 spells CASSFVRGDQRPEAFF. The CDR3 DNA sequence: TGTGCCAGCAGTTTCGTAAGGGGCGACCAACGCCCTGAAGCTTTCTTT.

This sequence joins TRBV19 and TRBJ2-1; D is perhaps TRBD2 (5 bases). Looked up from germline, CDR1 is LNHDA and CDR2 is SQIVND (reference sequence). This CDR3 has 11 residues. V lost 7 bases and J lost 6, with 7 bases in between. This chain's CDR3 is CASNEGNEQFF. CDR3 sequence (DNA): TGTGCCAGTAATGAGGGCAATGAGCAGTTCTTC. The full variable domain, in which reference TRBV19 and TRBJ2-1 provide the parts outside the CDR3, is DGGITQSPKYLFRKEGQNVTLSCEQNLNHDAMYWYRQDPGQGLRLIYYSQIVNDFQKGDIAEGYSVSREKKESFPLTVTSAQKNPTAFYLCASNEGNEQFFGPGTRLTVL.

The chain recombines TRBV7-9 with TRBJ2-3; 7 bases match TRBD2. The ends lost 5 bases at V and 1 base at J; junction bases unmatched: 15. The CDR3 has 18 amino acids. The germline gives CDR1 SEHNR, CDR2 FQNEAQ (reference sequence). The CDR3 protein is CASSAQSGTPVGTDTQYF. The CDR3 coding sequence is TGTGCCAGCAGCGCCCAAAGCGGGACTCCGGTGGGCACAGATACGCAGTATTTT.

This clone was counted at least ten times. V and J are TRBV7-2 and TRBJ1-2, with a possible D match to TRBD1 (6 bases). Germline V CDR1 and CDR2: SGHTA, FQGNSA. The CDR3 has 14 amino acids. V lost 5 bases, J lost 3 bases, and 13 bases lay in between. The CDR3 sequence is CASSTGTNDYGYTF. The CDR3 DNA reads as TGTGCCAGCAGCACCGGGACAAATGACTATGGCTACACCTTC.

This clone was seen a few times. This rearrangement joins TRBV2 to TRBJ1-2; D perhaps matches TRBD1 (5 bases). Germline V gene sequence: CDR1 SNHLY, CDR2 FYNNEI. The CDR3 consists of 14 residues. The V and J ends lost 6 bases and 4 bases respectively, with 15 bases between them. CDR3 residues: CASRGDGYSYGYTF. The CDR3 bases are TGTGCCAGCAGGGGGGACGGATATTCCTATGGCTACACCTTC.

This clone was counted between two and nine times. The CDR3 is CSVESGTSPDWNEQFF. Here the CDR3 DNA reads TGCAGCGTCGAGTCGGGGACTAGCCCAGACTGGAATGAGCAGTTCTTC. The chain couples TRBV29-1 to TRBJ2-1, with 9 bases matching TRBD2. Germline V gene lookup returns CDR1 SQVTM and CDR2 ANQGSEA. V was clipped by 6 bases and J by 7 bases; unmatched bases: 16. The CDR3 is made up of 16 amino acids.

The chain couples TRBV7-2 to TRBJ1-4, with D perhaps matching TRBD1 (5 bases). V was cut by 4 bases and J by 0 bases, with 12 bases left in between. Germline V gene sequence: CDR1 SGHTA, CDR2 FQGNSA. The CDR3 spans 16 residues. The CDR3 spells CASSSRGPATNEKLFF. CDR3 bases: TGTGCCAGCAGCTCCCGGGGCCCGGCAACTAATGAAAAACTGTTTTTT.

The chain is built from TRBV7-9 and TRBJ1-2; 9 nucleotides align to TRBD1. The CDR3 runs to 17 residues. The junction had 13 bases not matched to a gene; V was cut back by 1 base and J by 7 bases. Germline V gene sequence: CDR1 SEHNR, CDR2 FQNEAQ (reference sequence). The CDR3 loop is CASSLEGTGKSFGGYTF. CDR3 DNA sequence: TGTGCCAGCAGCTTAGAGGGGACAGGGAAATCATTCGGTGGCTACACCTTC.

The gene calls are TRBV4-2 and TRBJ2-2, with TRBD2 matching 9 bases. CDR3 length: 17 amino acids. V gave up 3 bases and J gave up 4 bases; unmatched junction bases: 9. Germline CDR1 LGHNA, CDR2 YNFKEQ. CDR3 bases: TGTGCCAGCAGCCAGGGGGGGCTAGCGGGACTCACCGGGGAGCTGTTTTTT. It codes for CASSQGGLAGLTGELFF.

Comment on this clone: At one of its ends the junction is not consistent with the germline gene, which may arise from a read error. The genes are TRBV7-7 and TRBJ2-5, with 8 bases identical to TRBD1. This CDR3 contains 13 residues. Germline CDR1 is SSHAT and CDR2 is FNYEAQ (reference sequence). The CDR3 region is CASSLDFAGGLDF. As DNA, the CDR3 is TGTGCCAGCAGCTTAGACTTTGCAGGGGGCTTGGACTTC. The entire variable domain, with the rest obtained from reference TRBV7-7 and TRBJ2-5, is as follows: GAGVSQSPRYKVTKRGQDVTLRCDPISSHATLYWYQQALGQGPEFLTYFNYEAQPDKSGLPSDRFSAERPEGSISTLTIQRTEQRDSAMYRCASSLDFAGGLDFGPGTRLLVL.

The chain carries TRBV29-1 and TRBJ2-7; 10 nucleotides line up with TRBD1. The CDR3 covers 14 residues. V gave up 6 bases and J gave up 1 base; unmatched junction bases: 6. CDR1 is SQVTM and CDR2 is ANQGSEA in the germline V gene. CDR3: CSVDGTGESYEQYV. DNA of the CDR3: TGCAGCGTCGACGGGACAGGGGAATCCTACGAGCAGTACGTC.

This clone appeared once. The chain recombines TRBV23-1 with TRBJ2-7, with TRBD2 matching 9 bases. TRBV23-1 is an open reading frame whose function is uncertain. The CDR3 spans 17 residues. The V and J ends lost 4 bases and 4 bases, in that order; junction bases with no gene match: 14. As DNA, the CDR3 is TGCGCCAGCAGTCCCGGCCCCCCTAGCGGGGATTTATACGAGCAGTACTTC. Amino acids: CASSPGPPSGDLYEQYF.